The entry that follows covers one T cell receptor (beta chain) sequence. The data derive from a study of T cell changes during pregnancy in multiple sclerosis. Sequencing was performed with immunoSEQ multiplex PCR; in TCRdb, only in-frame clones are kept and a portion is missing. Of approximately 90,000 clones in the sample, 85% to 95% are singletons; the top ten hold 2% to 2.5%. The sample was peripheral blood, taken after pregnancy. The receptor comes from a female donor with multiple sclerosis, enrolled in a pregnancy study.

CDR3 loop: CASSPTGQRGYTF. CDR3 sequence (DNA): TGTGCCAGCAGTCCGACAGGGCAACGTGGCTACACCTTC. The V call is TRBV6-6, the J call TRBJ1-2, with TRBD1 matching 7 bases. The CDR3 is 13 residues long. Germline loops: CDR1 MNHNY, CDR2 SVGAGI (reference sequence). The ends lost 5 bases at V and 7 bases at J; junction bases unmatched: 7.